The rows below give T cell receptor beta chains drawn from one sample of a study of blood T cell repertoires in COVID-19. The repertoire was sequenced with immunoSEQ multiplex PCR; TCRdb's copy has only in-frame clones and lacks some. The sample lists more than 70,000 clones, 75% to 90% occurring once. Sequencing was carried out using peripheral blood. The source is a human donor in a cohort sampled during active COVID-19. Each CDR3 is given with its conserved first and last residue. D genes are given only for firm matches. The size of a clone is reported for some rows only, either as once, few or many, or as a class for expanded clones.

TRBJ1-1	TRBD1	13	-	TRBV2	TGTGCCAGCGTGGGACAGGGAGGCACTGAAGCTTTCTTT	CASVGQGGTEAFF
TRBJ1-5	-	16	once	TRBV2	TGTGCCAGCAGTGAAGAAGGCCAGAGGAGCAATCAGCCCCAGCATTTT	CASSEEGQRSNQPQHF
TRBJ2-3	-	12	-	TRBV30	TGTGCCTGGACAGGGGGCACAGATACGCAGTATTTT	CAWTGGTDTQYF
TRBJ2-7	TRBD2	15	few	TRBV5-1	TGCGCCAGCAGCTTGGAACTAGCGGGGGGATACGAGCAGTACTTC	CASSLELAGGYEQYF
TRBJ2-7	-	16	once	TRBV7-9	TGTGCCAGCAGCTTAGCGCTGGTCTCCTCGGGGTACGAGCAGTACTTC	CASSLALVSSGYEQYF
TRBJ1-4	-	14	-	TRBV3-1/TRBV3-2	TGTGCCAGCAGACACAGGACAACTAATGAAAAACTGTTTTTT	CASRHRTTNEKLFF
TRBJ1-5	TRBD1	15	-	TRBV11-2	TGTGCCAGCAGCTCGGGACAGCGGCCTAATCAGCCCCAGCATTTT	CASSSGQRPNQPQHF
TRBJ2-2	TRBD1	15	-	TRBV5-4	TGTGCCAGCAGCATCCGGGACAGGGCTTCCGGGGAGCTGTTTTTT	CASSIRDRASGELFF
TRBJ2-1	TRBD1	14	-	TRBV5-1	TGCGCCAGCAGCTTCCGGGACAGGTGGAATGAGCAGTTCTTC	CASSFRDRWNEQFF
TRBJ2-5	-	19	-	TRBV3-1/TRBV3-2	TGTGCCAGCAGGGACCGGGGCAGGGGATTAACAATCGGAGGAGAGACCCAGTACTTC	CASRDRGRGLTIGGETQYF
TRBJ1-6	TRBD1	15	-	TRBV7-9	TGTGCCAGCAGCTTATGGGACAGAGATAATTCACCCCTCCACTTT	CASSLWDRDNSPLHF
TRBJ2-2	-	15	-	TRBV7-9	TGTGCCAGCAGCTTAAAAGCGGCTAACACCGGGGAGCTGTTTTTT	CASSLKAANTGELFF
TRBJ2-7	TRBD1	16	few	TRBV5-4	TGTGCCAGCAGCCGTAACTCCGGGACAGGGACCTACGAGCAGTACTTC	CASSRNSGTGTYEQYF
TRBJ1-1	TRBD1	17	-	TRBV18	TGTGCCAGCGCCCCTGGGACAGGACAAATGGTGACCACTGAAGCTTTCTTT	CASAPGTGQMVTTEAFF
TRBJ2-5	-	13	-	TRBV2	TGTGCCAGCAGTCCAATGACACAAGAGACCCAGTACTTC	CASSPMTQETQYF
TRBJ2-1	TRBD2	15	-	TRBV10-1	TGCGCCAGCAGTAAAGGACTAGCGGAATACAATGAGCAGTTCTTC	CASSKGLAEYNEQFF
TRBJ2-1	TRBD2	15	-	TRBV11-3	TGTGCCAGCAGCTTAGTTAGCGGGGGCCAGAATGAGCAGTTCTTC	CASSLVSGGQNEQFF
TRBJ2-7	TRBD2	15	-	TRBV18	TGTGCCAGCTCACCGGGACTAGTAAAAGAGTACGAGCAGTACTTC	CASSPGLVKEYEQYF
TRBJ1-2	-	12	-	TRBV6-5	TGTGCCAGCAGTTCCCTGGTTAGTGGCTACACCTTC	CASSSLVSGYTF
TRBJ2-3	-	13	-	TRBV6-5	TGTGCCAGCAGACCCCCCGGACTAGATACGCAGTATTTT	CASRPPGLDTQYF
TRBJ1-2	-	16	-	TRBV5-6	TGTGCCAGCAGCTTAGGAGAAGCGGGCAGAACCTATGGCTACACCTTC	CASSLGEAGRTYGYTF
TRBJ2-6	-	15	-	TRBV18	TGTGCCAGCTCACCCGACAGATCCGGGGCCAACGTCCTGACTTTC	CASSPDRSGANVLTF